Sequencing of this T cell receptor (beta chain) was carried out in a study of blood T cell repertoires in COVID-19. This clone was recorded a few times. Data came from immunoSEQ multiplex PCR; TCRdb stores just in-frame clones and leaves some out. The data show hundreds of thousands of clones, just over 85% seen once. With 6 bases removed from V and 8 bases from J, the gap between germline ends came to 25 bases. Germline CDR1 is MNHEY and CDR2 is SMNVEV (reference sequence). The CDR3 is 16 amino acids. The J gene is TRBJ1-2, the V gene TRBV27; a weak D match, TRBD1 (6 bases). This clonotype was sampled from a man aged 30 to 39 who had recovered from COVID-19. The sequenced sample consisted of PBMCs or T cells enriched from blood (not recorded which). CDR3: CASRPMKERRGEGYTF. CDR3 nucleotide sequence: TGTGCCAGCAGACCGATGAAGGAGCGCAGGGGAGAGGGCTACACCTTC.